The clone carrying this T cell receptor beta chain has a count of ten or more. This sample was included in a study of T-cell reconstitution after alpha-beta-depleted transplantation in children. This sample's TCRbeta library carried unique molecular identifier barcodes. MiXCR, applied by TCRdb to the PCR reads, yields one record per CDR3 protein. The data hold approximately 240,000 distinct CDR3 sequences, with 11% observed a single time. V lost 5 bases, J lost 5 bases, and 12 bases lay in between. CDR1 and CDR2 from the germline V gene are MDHEN and SYDVKM. The length of the CDR3 is 14 residues. The TCR comes from a child less than two years old with acute myeloid leukemia, due to receive a stem cell transplant. Sequenced material: PBMCs, taken before TCRalphabeta/CD19-depleted stem cell transplant. The chain uses TRBV28 and TRBJ1-4; D is possibly TRBD1 (6 bases). CDR3 nucleotides: TGTGCCAGCAGTCGAGGACAGACCAATGAAAAACTGTTTTTT. Protein: CASSRGQTNEKLFF.